This T cell receptor (beta chain) was profiled in a study of early T cells in non-severe SARS-CoV-2 infection (dated by TCRdb to about 2021). Study-wide context: Because TCR sequencing was done on bulk RNA from unsorted whole blood, the alpha and beta chains could not be paired. The paper as a whole reports these results and caveats: Matching against VDJdb was skewed toward anti-spike CD8 responses, likely underestimated virus-specific expansions, and missed private and CD4 specificities.

The table lists this clonotype with many counts. No cognate antigen has been identified for it. Nothing much larger sits one base from this clone, and base qualities are not available. A case-control design nested within a healthcare worker cohort in London, UK, was used, with weekly nasopharyngeal swab PCR tests and blood sampling performed. Healthcare workers were recruited between 23 and 31 March 2020, during the week of the UK lockdown, and were followed weekly for up to roughly 15 weeks. V is pared back by 2 bases and J by 0 bases, with 11 bases lying between the germline termini. Inclusive of the bounding cysteine and phenylalanine, the CDR3 is 16 residues long. The read is trimmed to its CDR3 DNA, 48 bases read in frame from base 1. According to the germline V gene (reference sequence), CDR1 reads MNHEY and CDR2 reads SMNVEV. To prepare the library, 5' RACE was applied. Sequenced using a NextSeq 500. To correct for sequencing error and PCR bias, the TCR library protocol tagged individual cDNA molecules with unique molecular identifiers. Sequencing covered both TCR alpha and beta chains, and within each sample the abundances of alpha and beta sequences were tightly co-correlated. The published analysis was carried out like this. Decombinator V4 was used to perform V gene, J gene and CDR3 annotation of TCR sequences. Expanded TCRs were defined as changing significantly between any two time points under a Poisson model with p below 0.0001. TCR abundances were normalised to the total number of TCRs sequenced per sample and expressed as counts per million. TRAV1-2 paired with TRAJ12, TRAJ20 or TRAJ33 defined MAIT TCRs, while TRAV10 paired with TRAJ18 defined iNKT TCRs. A search of VDJdb, accessed on 1 November 2021, was run for TCRs annotated to CMV, EBV and SARS-CoV-2, with TCRs annotated for multiple antigens excluded. Using fastp trimming at Q25 and MiXCR clonotype assembly, TCRdb reanalyzed the public sequencing data and kept in-frame beta chains. Each entry is one CDR3 protein sequence, shown with its most common DNA and genes. The V and J calls shown here were made by TCRdb, not taken from the authors' results. This sample gives roughly 40,000 distinct CDR3 sequences in total; 9% to 15% of them show up just once. The ten most abundant clones make up roughly a sixth of the sample.

This sequence uses TRBV27 and TRBJ1-5; the best D guess is TRBD1, with 5 bases matching. The specimen sequenced was whole blood. The TCR sequence derives from an adult who was a healthcare worker with PCR-confirmed SARS-CoV-2 infection or an uninfected control (not recorded which). The CDR3 amino acid sequence is: CASSLKAGNSNQPQHF. The DNA sequence is TGTGCCAGCAGTTTAAAGGCAGGGAATAGCAATCAGCCCCAGCATTTT.